These T cell receptor beta chains were read from a single sample in a study of OX40 agonist ivuxolimab in advanced cancers. This table comes from immunoSEQ multiplex PCR, and its TCRdb copy is limited to in-frame clones, with some not included. The sample has more than 65,000 clones; 70% to 90% are singletons. The sample in question was CD4+ or CD8+ T cells sorted from blood, obtained in a trial of the OX40 agonist ivuxolimab. The receptors stem from an adult with an advanced solid tumor such as melanoma, head and neck, liver or kidney cancer. Both conserved end residues are part of each CDR3. The D gene is left open where the match is weak. Rows give clone size only sometimes, using once, few, many, or a class for an expanded clone.

>NA|TRBV5-1|TRBJ2-6|NA
TGCGCCAGCAGCCCTGAATCTGGGGCCAACGTCCTGACTTTC
CASSPESGANVLTF
>TRBD1|TRBV6-5|TRBJ1-2|NA
TGTGCCAGCAGTACATCGACAGGGGAATACGGCTACACCTTC
CASSTSTGEYGYTF
>TRBD1|TRBV20-1|TRBJ2-7|NA
TGCAGTGCCCTCAGGGGGCACGAGCAGTACTTC
CSALRGHEQYF
>NA|TRBV2|TRBJ2-6|NA
TGTGCCAGCATGCGTCTTCTGAGATCCAGCTCTGGGGCCAACGTCCTGACTTTC
CASMRLLRSSSGANVLTF
>NA|TRBV2|TRBJ1-1|NA
TGTGCCAGCAGTGATTCTGACAGTGAAGCTTTCTTT
CASSDSDSEAFF
>TRBD1|TRBV4-1|TRBJ1-2|NA
TGCGCCAGCAGCCAAGATCCAGGGGGCAGTCTTTTGGGCTACACCTTC
CASSQDPGGSLLGYTF
>NA|TRBV7-9|TRBJ2-3|NA
TGTGCCAGCAGCCCTCCCCGGACTAGTCAGGGGCCAGATACGCAGTATTTT
CASSPPRTSQGPDTQYF
>NA|TRBV7-2|TRBJ2-3|NA
TGTGCCAGCAGCCGGGGACTTTCCACAGATACGCAGTATTTT
CASSRGLSTDTQYF
>TRBD2|TRBV2|TRBJ2-7|NA
TGTGCCAGCAGACCAAGCGGGGGCCCTAGTCTGTACGAGCAGTACTTC
CASRPSGGPSLYEQYF
>NA|TRBV2|TRBJ2-2|few
TGTGCCAGCAAAGTGGAGGGAGGGGGGACCACCGGGGAGCTGTTTTTT
CASKVEGGGTTGELFF